The subject of this entry is one T cell receptor beta chain. Per the authors' pipeline: How many nucleated cells were present was estimated from reference gene primer amplification. Assay used: immunoSEQ multiplex PCR; TCRdb lists only in-frame clones, some missing. V, J and clone size derive from that table, while D and trimming were established from the DNA sequence. Here the sample spans over 150,000 clones, less than 85% being singletons. The data derive from a study of blood T cell repertoires in COVID-19. Background on the study: Acute and convalescent COVID-19 specimens originated in the United States, Italy and Spain. Nucleic acid was either cDNA or gDNA, and it came from T cells, B-cell-depleted T cells, or PBMCs.

Germline V gives CDR1 LGHNA, CDR2 YNFKEQ. The J segment lost 0 bases and the V segment lost 4 bases, leaving 9 bases of the junction unmatched. This CDR3 region has 18 residues. The chain recombines TRBV4-2 with TRBJ2-6; TRBD1 agrees at 7 bases. Sequenced: peripheral blood. The clonotype comes from a woman in her fifties or sixties with acute or convalescent COVID-19. The CDR3 DNA reads as TGTGCCAGCAGCCCTTGGAAGGGGGCCACCTCTGGGGCCAACGTCCTGACTTTC. This gives the protein CASSPWKGATSGANVLTF.